This T cell receptor (beta chain) is drawn from a study of T cell repertoires in aging, cancer and after chemotherapy (dated by TCRdb to about 2019). About the study as a whole: Donors spanned six age groups from 30 or younger to 70 or older, with at least three individuals per group. Control TCR repertoires from healthy donors were recorded over several months to years, and clear clonal overlap was observed across re-sampling. The full dataset contained about 10 million TCR reads. To examine immunoaging and T cell reconstitution after chemotherapy, the study profiled TCR beta repertoires in peripheral blood from healthy donors and cancer patients. Alongside some 96 healthy donors serving as a reference group, the cohort included some 210 cancer patients, of whom about 93 had hematological cancers and fewer than 140 had solid cancers.

What the research found in general, with its limitations: According to the authors, the repertoire data do not allow conclusions to be drawn about immunological memory after chemotherapy. Declining TCR diversity with age in healthy donors was mainly explained by loss of richness; in cancer patients, loss of evenness also contributed. Untreated patients with hematological or solid cancers showed significantly lower blood TCR diversity and higher clonality than age-matched healthy donors. Median generation probability increased over the chemotherapy interval in both cancer cohorts, suggesting repertoire reconstitution through rebound thymic output.

This clonotype appeared a few times. Its antigen remains unidentified. Nothing much larger sits one base from this clone, and base qualities are not available. Rearranged TRB sequences spanning V, D and J segments were amplified by multiplex touch-down PCR using a mixed TRB-A/B primer pool. Two consecutive PCR reactions with Phusion HS II polymerase added Illumina adapters and sample indices to the amplicons. Amplicons were gel-purified with the NucleoSpin Gel and PCR Clean-up kit, then checked with Qubit and an Agilent 2100 Bioanalyzer. Sequencing of the libraries was done on an Illumina MiSeq with paired-end, single-indexed 600-cycle runs. The authors processed their data as follows. MiXCR versions 2.12 and 3.0.5 were used to process the TRB sequences. A clone was defined as each unique CDR3 nucleotide sequence, and only productive sequences supported by at least two reads were kept. Shannon diversity, evenness, clonality (one minus evenness), and alpha-parameterized diversity profiles from alpha 0 to 5 were included as repertoire metrics. The IGoR algorithm was used to compute generation probabilities of clones in paired pre- and post-chemotherapy samples. TCRdb redid the processing of the public reads, applying fastp at Q25 and MiXCR, and retained in-frame beta chains. CDR3 protein duplicates are merged, each entry listing the most common genes and DNA. The V and J calls and clone size are TCRdb's, not the authors'. The sample includes about 9,600 distinct CDR3 sequences, with approximately 26% observed a single time. The ten largest clonotypes hold roughly 1.3% of the sample.

TCR beta rearrangements were amplified from genomic DNA isolated from peripheral blood, not from sorted cells or RNA. Taken from the germline V gene (reference sequence), the CDR1 and CDR2 loops are DFQATT and SNEGSKA. The CDR3 starts with the cysteine, ends with the phenylalanine, and has 15 residues. Of all the DNA, just the CDR3 is kept, 45 bases in frame from base 1. V gives up 1 base and J gives up 3 bases, and the segment between their germline ends measures 16 bases. The sequence is built from TRBV20-1 and TRBJ2-7; TRBD1 is possibly the D segment (6 matching bases). Sequencing was performed on blood. The TCR comes from a human donor in good health. The CDR3 reads as follows: CSARGETSGDYEQYF. The sequenced DNA: TGCAGTGCTAGAGGGGAAACCTCAGGGGACTACGAGCAGTACTTC.